The 30 T cell receptor beta chains listed next were all sequenced from one sample in a study of T cells expressing NK-cell markers. TCRdb re-called the 5' RACE reads; one entry per CDR3 protein, DNA not given. The table lists roughly 180,000 distinct CDR3 sequences. Sequenced: blood T cells: a sorted CD56 or NKG2C T cell subset, CD4+ or CD8+ T cells, or bulk PBMC T cells (not recorded which). The receptors were sampled from a woman between 18 and 70 years old in good health.

The chain recombines TRBV27 with TRBJ2-3; TCRdb proposes TRBD1, but this gene call is untestable without DNA. Germline loops: CDR1 MNHEY, CDR2 SMNVEV (reference sequence). CDR3 length: 15 residues. This CDR3 is CASSFSRGIRDTQYF.

The chain is built from TRBV12-3 or TRBV12-4 and TRBJ2-7; TCRdb's assignment of TRBD1 cannot be checked, as there is no DNA. The CDR3 covers 13 residues. CDR3: CASSQDRGQEQYF.

CDR3 protein: CASRDRVEAFF. The genes are TRBV19 and TRBJ1-1; the TCRdb D gene call, TRBD1, has no DNA to confirm it. Per the germline V gene, CDR1 is LNHDA and CDR2 is SQIVND (reference sequence). The CDR3 consists of 11 residues.

CDR3 sequence: CASSRTGYNEQFF. This chain links TRBV3-1 with TRBJ2-1. The germline V gene encodes CDR1 LGHDT and CDR2 YNNKEL (reference sequence). This CDR3 comprises 13 residues.

The chain links TRBV4-1 to TRBJ2-7; the D call from TCRdb, TRBD1, cannot be confirmed without DNA. The CDR3 totals 15 residues. Per germline, CDR1 MGHRA and CDR2 YSYEKL. The CDR3 sequence is CASSQGDGFSYEQYF.

The chain employs TRBV2 and TRBJ2-1; the TCRdb D gene call, TRBD1, has no DNA to confirm it. From germline, CDR1 is SNHLY and CDR2 FYNNEI. CDR3 size: 15 residues. CDR3 loop: CASMGAPLTGHEQFF.

The genes are TRBV7-9 and TRBJ1-5; the TCRdb D gene call, TRBD1, has no DNA to confirm it. The CDR3 spans 13 residues. The V gene's germline CDR1 is SEHNR and CDR2 FQNEAQ (reference sequence). CDR3 sequence reads: CATTWDSNQPQHF.

V is TRBV7-2 and J is TRBJ2-1; checking the TCRdb D call of TRBD1 is not possible without DNA. The CDR3 has 11 residues. The germline gives CDR1 SGHTA, CDR2 FQGNSA. CDR3 protein: CASSYGGVQFF.

The chain recombines TRBV12-3 or TRBV12-4 with TRBJ2-7; the TCRdb call, TRBD1, lacks DNA for checking. The CDR3 loop spans 13 amino acids. The CDR3 is CASSLLRGDEQYF.

The chain combines TRBV6-6 with TRBJ2-4; lacking DNA, the TRBD1 call made by TCRdb goes unchecked. CDR3 size: 13 residues. Germline V gene sequence: CDR1 MNHNY, CDR2 SVGAGI (reference sequence). The CDR3 loop is CASIPQGENIQYF.

The chain couples TRBV5-1 to TRBJ1-1; TCRdb picks TRBD1, but there is no DNA to check that call. In germline, CDR1 is SGHRS, CDR2 YFSETQ. This CDR3 has 17 residues. The CDR3 is CASSSSSAGVGSTEAFF. Complete variable domain (other parts from reference TRBV5-1 and TRBJ1-1): KAGVTQTPRYLIKTRGQQVTLSCSPISGHRSVSWYQQTPGQGLQFLFEYFSETQRNKGNFPGRFSGRQFSNSRSEMNVSTLELGDSALYLCASSSSSAGVGSTEAFFGQGTRLTVV.

The chain employs TRBV12-3 or TRBV12-4 and TRBJ2-6. There are 16 residues in the CDR3. The chain's CDR3 is CASSRSTDSGANVLTF.

The V call is TRBV5-1, the J call TRBJ2-3; TCRdb picks TRBD2, but there is no DNA to check that call. This CDR3 is built from 17 residues. Germline CDR1 is SGHRS and CDR2 is YFSETQ. The chain's CDR3 is CASSRGRAADSTDTQYF.

The gene calls are TRBV3-1 and TRBJ2-3. This CDR3 is built from 17 residues. The V gene's germline CDR1 is LGHDT and CDR2 YNNKEL (reference sequence). The CDR3 loop is CASSQDTGLLSTDTQYF.

This chain links TRBV5-1 with TRBJ2-3; the TCRdb D gene call, TRBD1, has no DNA to confirm it. Germline V gives CDR1 SGHRS, CDR2 YFSETQ. The CDR3 sequence is 17 residues long. Here the CDR3 reads CASSSLGQVRSTDTQYF.

This chain connects TRBV6-1 to TRBJ2-7; there is no DNA to check the TCRdb D call of TRBD1. This CDR3 has 14 amino acids. Germline loops: CDR1 MNHNS, CDR2 SASEGT. Here the CDR3 reads CASRRGFTGVEQYF.

The rearrangement joins TRBV6-4 to TRBJ2-1; without DNA, the TCRdb call of TRBD1 cannot be checked. Germline CDR1 MRHNA, CDR2 SNTAGT. This CDR3 comprises 12 residues. This chain's CDR3 is CVVKGVYNEQFF.

CDR3 protein: CASSLAGNEQFF. The chain uses TRBV5-1 and TRBJ2-1. Germline V CDR1 and CDR2: SGHRS, YFSETQ. This CDR3 region has 12 residues.

The chain recombines TRBV6-5 with TRBJ2-1; TCRdb reports TRBD2, a call that lacks DNA to check it against. The length of the CDR3 is 15 residues. Germline V lookup: CDR1 MNHEY, CDR2 SVGAGI. CDR3: CASRLLAGRNNEQFF.

The rearrangement joins TRBV9 to TRBJ2-1; TCRdb gives TRBD2 as the D gene, but with no DNA this cannot be confirmed. The CDR3 is made up of 17 amino acids. Germline CDR1 and CDR2: SGDLS and YYNGEE. CDR3 protein: CASSVGVGAGGVDEQFF.

J is TRBJ2-1 and V is TRBV5-5; TCRdb returns TRBD2, unconfirmable since there is no DNA. CDR3 length equals 16 residues. CDR1 and CDR2 (germline): SGHKS, YYEKEE (reference sequence). The CDR3 reads CASSPLAGAHHNEQFF. The whole variable domain, remainder taken from reference TRBV5-5 and TRBJ2-1, is DAGVTQSPTHLIKTRGQQVTLRCSPISGHKSVSWYQQVLGQGPQFIFQYYEKEERGRGNFPDRFSARQFPNYSSELNVNALLLGDSALYLCASSPLAGAHHNEQFFGPGTRLTVL.

The chain carries TRBV12-3 or TRBV12-4 and TRBJ2-1; the TCRdb D gene call, TRBD1, has no DNA to confirm it. This CDR3 contains 15 residues. The chain's CDR3 is CASSFSGGGYNEQFF.

CDR3 in amino acids: CASSLTGQGNEQYF. The chain links TRBV7-3 to TRBJ2-7; TCRdb indicates TRBD1, and absent DNA this call remains unverified. The CDR3 runs 14 residues. Germline V CDR1 and CDR2: SGHTA, FQGTGA.

The CDR3: CASSTGFTEAFF. J is TRBJ1-1 and V is TRBV5-6; TCRdb selects TRBD1, and the lack of DNA leaves this call unchecked. CDR1 SGHDT and CDR2 YYEEEE come from the germline V gene. The CDR3 consists of 12 residues.

V usage is TRBV9 and J usage is TRBJ2-3; absent DNA, TCRdb's TRBD2 call cannot be checked. This CDR3 is built from 17 residues. Germline loops: CDR1 SGDLS, CDR2 YYNGEE. CDR3 sequence: CASSVAQLAGDTDTQYF.

The chain carries TRBV5-4 and TRBJ2-2; TCRdb's D call, TRBD2, is unchecked because there is no DNA. CDR3 length: 15 amino acids. Germline V gene lookup returns CDR1 SGHNT and CDR2 YYREEE (reference sequence). CDR3 sequence: CASSSTSGSTGELFF.

The chain is built from TRBV5-1 and TRBJ2-7; TCRdb indicates TRBD1, and absent DNA this call remains unverified. Looked up from germline, CDR1 is SGHRS and CDR2 is YFSETQ. The CDR3 is 14 residues long. CDR3 region: CASKLAGTDQGQYF.

J is TRBJ2-7 and V is TRBV21-1; with no DNA, the TCRdb D assignment of TRBD1 cannot be verified. TRBV21-1 has pseudogene status. The CDR3 totals 18 residues. The CDR3 spells CASSTRSTGVWSRLKQYF.

The chain couples TRBV30 to TRBJ2-1; the D call from TCRdb, TRBD2, cannot be confirmed without DNA. The CDR3 extends over 18 amino acids. Germline V gives CDR1 GTSNPN, CDR2 SVGIG (reference sequence). CDR3 residues: CAWSGLWNSRVNYNEQFF.

This chain joins TRBV28 and TRBJ1-5; there is no DNA to check the TCRdb D call of TRBD1. The length of the CDR3 is 15 residues. From germline, CDR1 is MDHEN and CDR2 SYDVKM. CDR3: CASSLGGGSNQPQHF.